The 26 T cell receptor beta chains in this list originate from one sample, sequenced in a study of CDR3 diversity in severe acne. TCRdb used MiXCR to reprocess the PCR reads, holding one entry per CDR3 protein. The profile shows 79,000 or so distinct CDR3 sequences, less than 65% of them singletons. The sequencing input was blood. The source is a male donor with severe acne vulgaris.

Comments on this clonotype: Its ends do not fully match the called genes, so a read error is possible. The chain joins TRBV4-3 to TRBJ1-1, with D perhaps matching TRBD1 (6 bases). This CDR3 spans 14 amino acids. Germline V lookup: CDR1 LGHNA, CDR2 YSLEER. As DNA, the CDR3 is TGCGCCAGCAGCCAAAGGACAGAGAACACTGGAGCTTTCTTT. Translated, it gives CASSQRTENTGAFF.

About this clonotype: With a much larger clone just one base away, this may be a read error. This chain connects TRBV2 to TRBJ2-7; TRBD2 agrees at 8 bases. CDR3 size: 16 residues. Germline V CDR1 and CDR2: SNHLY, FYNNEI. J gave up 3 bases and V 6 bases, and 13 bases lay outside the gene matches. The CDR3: CASRGLRAGGSYEQYF. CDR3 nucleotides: TGTGCCAGCAGGGGTCTTCGGGCGGGAGGAAGCTACGAGCAGTACTTC.

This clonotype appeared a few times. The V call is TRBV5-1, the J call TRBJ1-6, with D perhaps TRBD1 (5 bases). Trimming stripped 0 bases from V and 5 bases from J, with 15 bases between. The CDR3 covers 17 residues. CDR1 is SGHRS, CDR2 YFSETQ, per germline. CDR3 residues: CASSLEEIRENNSPLHF. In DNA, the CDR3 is TGCGCCAGCAGCTTGGAAGAGATCAGGGAAAATAATTCACCCCTCCACTTT.

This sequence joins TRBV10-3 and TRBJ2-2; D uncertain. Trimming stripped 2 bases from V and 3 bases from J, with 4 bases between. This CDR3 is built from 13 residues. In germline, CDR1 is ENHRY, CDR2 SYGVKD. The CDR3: CAISELDTGELFF. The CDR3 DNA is TGTGCCATCAGTGAGCTGGACACCGGGGAGCTGTTTTTT.

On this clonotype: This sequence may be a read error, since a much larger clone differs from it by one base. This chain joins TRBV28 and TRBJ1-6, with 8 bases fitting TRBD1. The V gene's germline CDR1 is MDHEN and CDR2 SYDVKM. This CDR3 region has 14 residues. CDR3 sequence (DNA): TGTGCCAGCAGCCGGACAGGGCTTAATTCACCCCTCCGCTTT. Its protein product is CASSRTGLNSPLRF.

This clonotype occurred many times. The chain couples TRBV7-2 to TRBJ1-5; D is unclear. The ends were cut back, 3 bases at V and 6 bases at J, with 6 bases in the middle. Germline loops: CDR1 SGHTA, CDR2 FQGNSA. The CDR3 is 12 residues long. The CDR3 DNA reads TGTGCCAGCAGCTTTGGGTTTCAGCCCCAGCATTTT. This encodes CASSFGFQPQHF.

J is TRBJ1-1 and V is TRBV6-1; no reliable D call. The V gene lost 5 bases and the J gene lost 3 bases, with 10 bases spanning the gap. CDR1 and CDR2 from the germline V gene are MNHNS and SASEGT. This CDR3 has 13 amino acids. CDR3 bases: TGTGCCAGCAGTCACAATCGCGACACTGAAGCTTTCTTT. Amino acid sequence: CASSHNRDTEAFF.

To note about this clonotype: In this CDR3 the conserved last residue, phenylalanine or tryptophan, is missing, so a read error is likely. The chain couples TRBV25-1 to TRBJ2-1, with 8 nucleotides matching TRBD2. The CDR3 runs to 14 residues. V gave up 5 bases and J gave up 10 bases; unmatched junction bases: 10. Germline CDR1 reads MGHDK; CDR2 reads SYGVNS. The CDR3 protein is CASSWAGGKYEQFL. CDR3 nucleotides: TGTGCCAGCAGTTGGGCGGGAGGAAAATACGAGCAGTTCCTC.

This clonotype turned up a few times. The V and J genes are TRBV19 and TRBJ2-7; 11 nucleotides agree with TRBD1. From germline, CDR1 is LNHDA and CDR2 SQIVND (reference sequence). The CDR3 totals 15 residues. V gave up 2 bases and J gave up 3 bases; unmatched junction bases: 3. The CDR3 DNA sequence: TGTGCCAGTAGTATAACCGGGACAGGGGGCTACGAGCAGTACTTC. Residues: CASSITGTGGYEQYF.

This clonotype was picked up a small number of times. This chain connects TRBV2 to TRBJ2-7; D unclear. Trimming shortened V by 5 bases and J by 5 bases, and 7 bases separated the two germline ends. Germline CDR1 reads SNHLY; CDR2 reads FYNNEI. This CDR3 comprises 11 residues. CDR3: CASSLEHEQYF. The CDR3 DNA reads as TGTGCCAGCAGTCTAGAACACGAGCAGTACTTC.

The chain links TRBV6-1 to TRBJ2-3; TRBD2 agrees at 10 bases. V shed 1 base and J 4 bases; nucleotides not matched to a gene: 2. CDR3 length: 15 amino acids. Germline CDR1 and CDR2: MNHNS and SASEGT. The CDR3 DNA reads TGTGCCAGCAGTGAAGAAGCGGGAGGGCCAGATACGCAGTATTTT. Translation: CASSEEAGGPDTQYF.

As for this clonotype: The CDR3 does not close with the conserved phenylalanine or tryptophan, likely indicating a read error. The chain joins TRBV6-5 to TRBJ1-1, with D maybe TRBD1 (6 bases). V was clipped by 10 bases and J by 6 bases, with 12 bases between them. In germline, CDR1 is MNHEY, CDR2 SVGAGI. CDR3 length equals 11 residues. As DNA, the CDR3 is TGTGCCACCTGCAGGGGCGCTGAAGCTTTCTCT. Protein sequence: CATCRGAEAFS.

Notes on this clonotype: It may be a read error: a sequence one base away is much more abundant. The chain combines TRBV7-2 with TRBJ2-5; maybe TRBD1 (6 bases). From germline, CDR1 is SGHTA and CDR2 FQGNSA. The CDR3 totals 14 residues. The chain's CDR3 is CACSSVRGSETQYF. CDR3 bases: TGTGCCTGCAGCTCCGTCAGGGGTAGTGAGACCCAGTACTTC. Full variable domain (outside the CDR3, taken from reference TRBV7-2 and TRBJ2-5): GAGVSQSPSNKVTEKGKDVELRCDPISGHTALYWYRQSLGQGLEFLIYFQGNSAPDKSGLPSDRFSAERTGGSVSTLTIQRTQQEDSAVYLCACSSVRGSETQYFGPGTRLLVL.

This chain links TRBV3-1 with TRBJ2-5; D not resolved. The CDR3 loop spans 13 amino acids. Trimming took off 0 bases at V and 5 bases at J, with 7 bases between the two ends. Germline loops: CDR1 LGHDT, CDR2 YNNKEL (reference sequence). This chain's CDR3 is CASSQDLEETQYF. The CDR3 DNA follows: TGTGCCAGCAGCCAAGATTTGGAGGAGACCCAGTACTTC.

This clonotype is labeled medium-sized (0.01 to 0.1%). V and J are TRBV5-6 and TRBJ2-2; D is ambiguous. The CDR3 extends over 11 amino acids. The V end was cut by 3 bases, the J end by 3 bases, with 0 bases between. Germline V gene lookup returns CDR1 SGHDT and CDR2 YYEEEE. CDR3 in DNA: TGTGCCAGCAGCTACACCGGGGAGCTGTTTTTT. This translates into CASSYTGELFF.

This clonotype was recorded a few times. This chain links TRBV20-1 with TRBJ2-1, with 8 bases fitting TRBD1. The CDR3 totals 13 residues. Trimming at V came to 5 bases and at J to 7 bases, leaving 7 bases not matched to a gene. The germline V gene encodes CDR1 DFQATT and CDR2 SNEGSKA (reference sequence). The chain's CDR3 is CSALGQGRNEQFF. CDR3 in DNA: TGCAGTGCTCTAGGACAGGGCAGAAATGAGCAGTTCTTC.

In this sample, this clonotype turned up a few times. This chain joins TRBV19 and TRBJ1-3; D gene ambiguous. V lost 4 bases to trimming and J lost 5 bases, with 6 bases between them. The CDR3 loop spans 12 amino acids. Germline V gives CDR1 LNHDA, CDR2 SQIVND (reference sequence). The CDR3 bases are TGTGCCAGTAGTAGGGGAAGAAACACCATATATTTT. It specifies CASSRGRNTIYF.

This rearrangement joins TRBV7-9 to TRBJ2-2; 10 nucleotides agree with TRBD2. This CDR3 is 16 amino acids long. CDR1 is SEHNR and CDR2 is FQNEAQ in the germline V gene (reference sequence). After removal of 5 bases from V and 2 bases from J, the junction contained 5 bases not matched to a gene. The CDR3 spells CASSLTSGDNTGELFF. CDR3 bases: TGTGCCAGCAGCCTTACTAGCGGGGACAACACCGGGGAGCTGTTTTTT.

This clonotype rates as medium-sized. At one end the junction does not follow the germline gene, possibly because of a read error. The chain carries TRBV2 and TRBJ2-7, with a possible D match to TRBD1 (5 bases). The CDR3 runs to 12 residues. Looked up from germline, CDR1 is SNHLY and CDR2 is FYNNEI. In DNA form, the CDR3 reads TGTGCCAGCAGTGTTACAGCGACAGAGCGGTACTTC. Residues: CASSVTATERYF.

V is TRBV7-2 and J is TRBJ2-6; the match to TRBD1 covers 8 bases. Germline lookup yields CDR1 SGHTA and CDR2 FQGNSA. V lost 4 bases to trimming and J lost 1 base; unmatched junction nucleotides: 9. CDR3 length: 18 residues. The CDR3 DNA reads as TGTGCCAGCAGCTCGGGAGACCAGGGGGCGTCTGGGGCCAACGTCCTGACTTTC. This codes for CASSSGDQGASGANVLTF.

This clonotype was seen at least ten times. This CDR3 is CASSVGAGQYNEQFF. CDR3 sequence (DNA): TGTGCCAGCAGCGTAGGGGCAGGGCAATACAATGAGCAGTTCTTC. This sequence joins TRBV9 and TRBJ2-1, with a possible D match to TRBD1 (5 bases). CDR1 and CDR2 (germline): SGDLS, YYNGEE. Trimming removed 0 bases at V and 4 bases at J, with 11 bases between. The CDR3 loop spans 15 amino acids.

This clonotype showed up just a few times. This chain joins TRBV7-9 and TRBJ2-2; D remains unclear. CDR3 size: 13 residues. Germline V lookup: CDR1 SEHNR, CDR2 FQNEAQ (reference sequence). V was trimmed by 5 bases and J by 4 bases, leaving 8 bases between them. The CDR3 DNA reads TGTGCCAGCAGCAACACAGTCACCGGGGAGCTGTTTTTT. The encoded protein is CASSNTVTGELFF.

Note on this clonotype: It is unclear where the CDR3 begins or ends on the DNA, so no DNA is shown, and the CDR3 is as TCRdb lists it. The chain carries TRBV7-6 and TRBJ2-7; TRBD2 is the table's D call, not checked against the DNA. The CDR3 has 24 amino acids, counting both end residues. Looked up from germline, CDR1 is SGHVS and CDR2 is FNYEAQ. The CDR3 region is CASSFYICSASMHASGNLSYEQYF.

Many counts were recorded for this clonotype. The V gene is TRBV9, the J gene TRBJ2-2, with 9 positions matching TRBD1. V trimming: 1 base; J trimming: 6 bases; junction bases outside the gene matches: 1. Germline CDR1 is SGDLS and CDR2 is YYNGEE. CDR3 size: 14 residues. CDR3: CASSVTGGPGELFF. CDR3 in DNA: TGTGCCAGCAGCGTAACAGGGGGCCCCGGGGAGCTGTTTTTT.

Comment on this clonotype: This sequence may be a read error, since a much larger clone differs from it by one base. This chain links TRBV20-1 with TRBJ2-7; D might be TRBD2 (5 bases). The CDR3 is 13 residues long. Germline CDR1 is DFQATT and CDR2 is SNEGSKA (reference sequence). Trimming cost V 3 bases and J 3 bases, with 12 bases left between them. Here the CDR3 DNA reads TGCAGTGCTAGGCCCCTCGGGGACTACGAGCAGTACTTC. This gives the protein CSARPLGDYEQYF.

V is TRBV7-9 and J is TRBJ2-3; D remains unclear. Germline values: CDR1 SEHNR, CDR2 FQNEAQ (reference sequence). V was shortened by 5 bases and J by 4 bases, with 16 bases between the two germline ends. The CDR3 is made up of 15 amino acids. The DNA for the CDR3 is TGTGCCAGCAGCCACACTAACCAAGCCTCAGATACGCAGTATTTT. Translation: CASSHTNQASDTQYF.